Shown below are 16 T cell receptor beta chains from a single sample sequenced in a study of a mutant IDH1 vaccine in newly diagnosed glioma. As to time point: week 5, during vaccination. A single vaccine dose contained 300 ug of mutant IDH1 20-mer peptide, and topical imiquimod was used with it. No antigen has been assigned to these receptors. The protocol was immunoSEQ multiplex PCR, while the TCRdb copy is restricted to in-frame clones and leaves out a portion. The data contain about 30,000 clones, about 85% of them singletons. The starting material was peripheral blood mononuclear cells (PBMCs), obtained from a glioma patient whose treatment included an IDH1 peptide vaccine. Every receptor here comes from a woman between 40 and 50 years old with glioma. Some clones in this sample may be carry-over from other donors' samples.

The V and J genes are TRBV2 and TRBJ1-3; unclear D gene. Germline-derived CDR1 and CDR2 are SNHLY and FYNNEI. V lost 6 bases to trimming and J lost 7 bases, with 4 bases between them. This CDR3 contains 10 residues. In DNA, the CDR3 is TGTGCCAGCAGGGACAACACCATATATTTT. Amino acid sequence: CASRDNTIYF.

The chain links TRBV25-1 to TRBJ1-1; D unclear. The ends were cut back, 8 bases at V and 4 bases at J, with 14 bases in the middle. CDR3 length: 13 amino acids. The V gene's germline CDR1 is MGHDK and CDR2 SYGVNS. CDR3 residues: CASSPGVGTEAFF. The DNA of the CDR3 is TGTGCCAGCTCCCCGGGAGTTGGCACTGAAGCTTTCTTT.

The V and J genes are TRBV7-2 and TRBJ2-2; the match to TRBD2 covers 12 bases. There are 15 residues in the CDR3. The ends lost 8 bases at V and 3 bases at J; junction bases unmatched: 4. Germline assignment: CDR1 SGHTA and CDR2 FQGNSA. The CDR3 region has the DNA TGTGCCAGCCGGGGACTAGCGGGCTACACCGGGGAGCTGTTTTTT. It codes for CASRGLAGYTGELFF.

Here the CDR3 reads CASRGPGPTDTQYF. CDR3 nucleotides: TGTGCCAGCAGGGGCCCCGGCCCCACAGATACGCAGTATTTT. The chain links TRBV6-4 to TRBJ2-3; D unclear. This CDR3 contains 14 residues. Deletions cut 6 bases from V and 2 bases from J, with 12 bases between. Per germline, CDR1 MRHNA and CDR2 SNTAGT.

This clone has only one observation. Here the CDR3 DNA reads TGTGCCAGCAGCTTAGTGGCAGGGGGTGCCTACGAGCAGTACTTC. Translating it yields CASSLVAGGAYEQYF. The chain recombines TRBV7-9 with TRBJ2-7; 7 bases line up with TRBD1. V trimming: 1 base; J trimming: 2 bases; junction bases outside the gene matches: 5. The germline CDR1 and CDR2 sequences are SEHNR and FQNEAQ (reference sequence). This CDR3 has 15 residues.

This sequence joins TRBV27 and TRBJ1-1; unclear D gene. V was clipped by 8 bases and J by 1 base, with 8 bases between them. Germline V gene sequence: CDR1 MNHEY, CDR2 SMNVEV (reference sequence). The CDR3 runs to 12 residues. CDR3 coding DNA: TGTGCCAGCTCCCCACCGAACACTGAAGCTTTCTTT. Translated: CASSPPNTEAFF.

The sample holds a few counts of this clone. The chain is built from TRBV4-1 and TRBJ1-2; possibly TRBD1 for D (5 bases). CDR1 and CDR2 (germline): MGHRA, YSYEKL. V lost 2 bases and J lost 6, with 19 bases in between. CDR3 length: 16 residues. CDR3 in amino acids: CASSQPGGRTGNGYTF. The CDR3 DNA reads TGCGCCAGCAGCCAACCCGGAGGGAGAACAGGTAATGGCTACACCTTC.

This chain connects TRBV27 to TRBJ2-3; 8 bases align to TRBD2. The CDR3 covers 17 residues. The junction had 12 bases not matched to a gene; V was cut back by 3 bases and J by 4 bases. Germline-derived CDR1 and CDR2 are MNHEY and SMNVEV (reference sequence). The CDR3 nucleotides read TGTGCCAGCAGTTTCCTCCCAACGGGAGGGCCGGCAGATACGCAGTATTTT. It specifies CASSFLPTGGPADTQYF.

The chain is built from TRBV11-2 and TRBJ2-7; perhaps TRBD2 as D (5 bases). Germline V gene lookup returns CDR1 SGHAT and CDR2 FQNNGV. The germline V and J ends were trimmed by 1 base and 2 bases, with 12 bases remaining between them. This CDR3 comprises 15 residues. The CDR3 loop is CASSLGVAPTYEQYF. The CDR3 DNA reads TGTGCCAGCAGCTTAGGAGTAGCGCCAACCTACGAGCAGTACTTC.

The rearrangement joins TRBV6-6 to TRBJ2-7; 7 bases map to TRBD1. After removal of 5 bases from V and 0 bases from J, the junction contained 7 bases not matched to a gene. The V gene's germline CDR1 is MNHNY and CDR2 SVGAGI (reference sequence). The CDR3 is made up of 15 amino acids. Written as DNA, the CDR3 is TGTGCCAGCAGTCCCGGGACAGCTATCTCCTACGAGCAGTACTTC. Protein sequence: CASSPGTAISYEQYF.

The J gene is TRBJ1-2, the V gene TRBV7-2, with D hard to call. This CDR3 is built from 14 residues. Per germline, CDR1 SGHTA and CDR2 FQGNSA. Deletions cut 1 base from V and 4 bases from J, with 10 bases between. CDR3 residues: CASSLGADLYGYTF. The CDR3 DNA sequence: TGTGCCAGCAGCTTAGGCGCAGACCTCTATGGCTACACCTTC.

V gene TRBV5-6 combines with J gene TRBJ2-7; D is perhaps TRBD2 (5 bases). Germline V CDR1 and CDR2: SGHDT, YYEEEE. The CDR3 loop spans 13 amino acids. V was trimmed by 6 bases and J by 5 bases, leaving 15 bases between them. CDR3 amino acids: CASIPRGTDEQYF. The DNA for the CDR3 is TGTGCCAGCATCCCTCGGGGAACAGACGAGCAGTACTTC.

The rearrangement joins TRBV13 to TRBJ1-1; TRBD1 is a possible D gene (5 bases). Trimming stripped 2 bases from V and 0 bases from J, with 13 bases between. CDR1 PRHDT and CDR2 FYEKMQ come from the germline V gene (reference sequence). CDR3 size: 16 residues. CDR3 bases: TGTGCCAGCAGCTTAACTGGGGCGACCATGAACACTGAAGCTTTCTTT. Translating gives CASSLTGATMNTEAFF.

The chain uses TRBV5-4 and TRBJ2-1; 8 bases fit TRBD1. V gave up 1 base and J gave up 8 bases; unmatched junction bases: 11. Germline V gene sequence: CDR1 SGHNT, CDR2 YYREEE (reference sequence). CDR3 length: 16 amino acids. The CDR3 spells CASSLRTGGIGDEQFF. CDR3 in DNA: TGTGCCAGCAGCTTGCGTACAGGGGGGATAGGCGATGAGCAGTTCTTC.

This chain links TRBV19 with TRBJ2-1, with D hard to call. The germline V gene encodes CDR1 LNHDA and CDR2 SQIVND (reference sequence). This CDR3 has 13 amino acids. Trimming took 3 bases from V and 8 from J, leaving 11 bases between them. CDR3 nucleotides: TGTGCCAGTAGTATCGGTGGGGTCGATGAGCAGTTCTTC. This sequence encodes CASSIGGVDEQFF.

This clone has more than one count but fewer than ten. The V call is TRBV19, the J call TRBJ2-1; TRBD1 aligns across 9 bases. This CDR3 comprises 14 residues. The J segment lost 6 bases and the V segment lost 5 bases, leaving 5 bases of the junction unmatched. Per the germline V gene, CDR1 is LNHDA and CDR2 is SQIVND (reference sequence). The CDR3: CASSDRDRVNEQFF. The DNA for the CDR3 is TGTGCCAGTAGTGACCGGGACAGGGTCAATGAGCAGTTCTTC.